A single TCR beta chain is shown here with its context. The antigen is unknown. The sample comes from a study of CD8 T cells in ankylosing spondylitis. General observations from the study: Characteristic of ankylosing spondylitis blood, it appeared, was a TCR beta motif comprising roughly 8 highly homologous variants.

V shed 6 bases and J 9 bases; nucleotides not matched to a gene: 5. This CDR3 is built from 12 residues. Germline CDR1 reads MNHEY; CDR2 reads SVGEGT. TCRdb used MiXCR to reprocess the 5' RACE reads, holding one entry per CDR3 protein. The sample records 500,000 to 550,000 distinct CDR3 sequences, roughly an eighth being singletons. Material: blood, either unsorted or a sorted T cell fraction (not recorded which). This chain joins TRBV6-2 or TRBV6-3 and TRBJ2-1, with 7 bases that match TRBD1. This sequence was found in a male donor with ankylosing spondylitis. CDR3 in amino acids: CASSDRVSEQFF. In DNA, the CDR3 is TGTGCCAGCAGCGACAGGGTCAGTGAGCAGTTCTTC.